A single sample is the source of the 14 T cell receptor beta chains below, sequenced in a study of T cell responses to AZD1222 COVID-19 vaccine. Libraries were prepared by immunoSEQ multiplex PCR; TCRdb keeps only in-frame clonotypes and omits some of them. The sample carries 100,000 to 150,000 clones, around 87% recorded once. The sequences come from peripheral blood, collected on day 0 of AZD1222 vaccination. These receptors were obtained from an adult in good health.

V usage is TRBV29-1 and J usage is TRBJ1-2; maybe TRBD1 (5 bases). V was pared by 0 bases and J by 3 bases, with 14 bases between. The germline CDR1 and CDR2 sequences are SQVTM and ANQGSEA. CDR3 size: 15 residues. CDR3 amino acids: CSVEDPGGSDYGYTF. CDR3 coding DNA: TGCAGCGTTGAAGATCCGGGGGGAAGTGACTATGGCTACACCTTC.

This clone was seen only once. The chain links TRBV5-4 to TRBJ1-1; D unclear. The V gene's germline CDR1 is SGHNT and CDR2 YYREEE (reference sequence). The germline V and J ends were trimmed by 0 bases and 0 bases, with 9 bases remaining between them. The CDR3 has 15 residues. The CDR3 protein is CASSLALGVNTEAFF. As DNA, the CDR3 is TGTGCCAGCAGCTTGGCGTTGGGAGTGAACACTGAAGCTTTCTTT.

The rearrangement links TRBV7-9 to TRBJ1-1; the match to TRBD1 covers 7 bases. CDR1 and CDR2 (germline): SEHNR, FQNEAQ (reference sequence). J was trimmed by 10 bases and V by 3 bases; bases with no gene match: 11. This CDR3 has 14 residues. This CDR3 is CASSLVDRDQRAFF. CDR3 DNA: TGTGCCAGCAGCTTGGTCGACAGGGATCAGAGAGCTTTCTTT.

The genes are TRBV30 and TRBJ2-2; possible D gene TRBD1, 5 bases. The CDR3 is made up of 14 amino acids. Deletions cut 8 bases from V and 2 bases from J, with 15 bases between. Germline V gives CDR1 GTSNPN, CDR2 SVGIG (reference sequence). CDR3 nucleotide sequence: TGTGCCGGAGCCCCGGACACCAACACCGGGGAGCTGTTTTTT. This codes for CAGAPDTNTGELFF.

This clone appeared once. This chain uses TRBV5-4 with TRBJ2-2, with 9 bases lining up with TRBD2. Germline V lookup: CDR1 SGHNT, CDR2 YYREEE (reference sequence). With V trimmed by 4 bases and J by 2 bases, 6 bases remained unmatched. The CDR3 loop spans 16 amino acids. CDR3: CASSAVSGGNTGELFF. The CDR3 DNA reads as TGTGCCAGCAGCGCCGTTAGCGGGGGAAACACCGGGGAGCTGTTTTTT.

The rearrangement uses TRBV5-1 and TRBJ1-2; TRBD1 might be the D (5 bases). The length of the CDR3 is 13 residues. V gave up 4 bases and J gave up 6 bases, with 13 bases separating them. Per germline, CDR1 SGHRS and CDR2 YFSETQ. CDR3 sequence reads: CASSVPGKDGYTF. The CDR3 DNA reads TGCGCCAGCAGCGTCCCAGGGAAGGATGGCTACACCTTC.

This chain links TRBV5-1 with TRBJ2-3; unclear D gene. The CDR3 runs to 15 residues. V shed 4 bases and J shed 2 bases, with 14 bases lying between them. Germline lookup yields CDR1 SGHRS and CDR2 YFSETQ. The CDR3 reads CASSAFRRTTDTQYF. CDR3 in DNA: TGCGCCAGCAGCGCGTTCCGGCGAACCACAGATACGCAGTATTTT.

This clone turned up a few times. The chain is built from TRBV12-3 or TRBV12-4 and TRBJ1-2; possible D gene TRBD1, 5 bases. The CDR3 extends over 12 amino acids. V lost 6 bases to trimming and J lost 8 bases, with 13 bases between them. As DNA, the CDR3 is TGTGCCAGCAGGATTCCAGGGTCCGGCTACACCTTC. Translated, it gives CASRIPGSGYTF.

The chain employs TRBV15 and TRBJ1-1; 7 bases align to TRBD1. With V trimmed by 10 bases and J by 4 bases, 9 bases remained unmatched. The CDR3 has 13 amino acids. Germline CDR1 and CDR2: LNHNV and YYDKDF (reference sequence). CDR3 bases: TGTGCCAGCGCATACAGGGGAACCACTGAAGCTTTCTTT. Its translation is CASAYRGTTEAFF.

The chain recombines TRBV28 with TRBJ1-6, with a possible D match to TRBD1 (5 bases). The CDR3 spans 16 residues. Germline V gene data show CDR1 as MDHEN and CDR2 as SYDVKM. V lost 3 bases and J 6 bases, leaving 15 bases between the germline ends. The CDR3 is CASSFRGRVGNSPLHF. In DNA, the CDR3 is TGTGCCAGCAGTTTTCGGGGCAGGGTCGGTAATTCACCCCTCCACTTT.

The V and J genes are TRBV5-1 and TRBJ2-1, with 12 positions matching TRBD1. The CDR3 runs 19 residues. J lost 7 bases, V lost 4 bases, and 18 bases had no gene match. The germline CDR1 and CDR2 sequences are SGHRS and YFSETQ. In DNA, the CDR3 is TGCGCCAGCAGCCGGGACAGGGGGCGCTTCGCGGGAGCGGTAAATGAGCAGTTCTTC. As protein: CASSRDRGRFAGAVNEQFF.

This chain joins TRBV15 and TRBJ2-7, with no clear D. V was clipped by 2 bases and J by 0 bases, with 17 bases between them. CDR1 and CDR2 (germline): LNHNV, YYDKDF (reference sequence). The CDR3 has 17 residues. DNA for the CDR3: TGTGCCACCAGCAGATCCGAATCCCGGTTACTCTCCTACGAGCAGTACTTC. This encodes CATSRSESRLLSYEQYF.

CDR3 bases: TGTGCCAGCAGCCAAGTGAGCTTGGGGGATACGCAGTATTTT. Translated: CASSQVSLGDTQYF. The rearrangement joins TRBV4-2 to TRBJ2-3; D is undetermined. Germline V CDR1 and CDR2: LGHNA, YNFKEQ. This CDR3 has 14 residues. The V end was cut by 1 base, the J end by 6 bases, with 11 bases between.

This sequence joins TRBV4-2 and TRBJ2-7, with a tentative D call TRBD1 (5 bases). The germline gives CDR1 LGHNA, CDR2 YNFKEQ. The CDR3 has 15 amino acids. V was shortened by 0 bases and J by 11 bases, with 20 bases between the two germline ends. The CDR3, as DNA: TGTGCCAGCAGCCAAGATTCGAGTCCCGACAGAAGGGAGTACTTC. Its translation is CASSQDSSPDRREYF.